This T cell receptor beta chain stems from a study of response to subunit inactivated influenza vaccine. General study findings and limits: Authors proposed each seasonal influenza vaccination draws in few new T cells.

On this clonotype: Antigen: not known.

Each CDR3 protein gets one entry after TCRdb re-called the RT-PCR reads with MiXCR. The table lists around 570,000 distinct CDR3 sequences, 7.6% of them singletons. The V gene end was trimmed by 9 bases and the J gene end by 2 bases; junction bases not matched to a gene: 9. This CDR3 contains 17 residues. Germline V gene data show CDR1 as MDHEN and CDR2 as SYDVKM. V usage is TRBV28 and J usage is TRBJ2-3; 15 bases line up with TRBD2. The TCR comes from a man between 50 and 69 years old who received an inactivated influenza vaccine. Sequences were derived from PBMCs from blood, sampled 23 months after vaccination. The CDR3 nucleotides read TGTGCCAGTCTCGGACTAGCGGGAGGGCTACACACAGATACGCAGTATTTT. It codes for CASLGLAGGLHTDTQYF.